The clone carrying this TCR beta chain was observed a single time. Profiled with immunoSEQ multiplex PCR; TCRdb holds only in-frame clones, not every one. Of 20,000 to 25,000 clones in the sample, nearly 90% were seen once. This specimen comes from a study of OX40 agonist ivuxolimab in advanced cancers. The length of the CDR3 is 15 residues. Germline lookup yields CDR1 MNHEY and CDR2 SMNVEV (reference sequence). V was cut by 0 bases and J by 8 bases, with 14 bases left in between. The gene calls are TRBV27 and TRBJ2-1; possible D gene TRBD2, 6 bases. The sequencing here drew on CD4+ or CD8+ T cells sorted from blood, taken in a trial of the OX40 agonist ivuxolimab. The TCR sequence derives from an adult with an advanced solid tumor such as melanoma, head and neck, liver or kidney cancer. The CDR3 sequence is CASSLSPTSLDEQFF. The CDR3 DNA reads TGTGCCAGCAGTTTATCCCCGACTAGTCTGGATGAGCAGTTCTTC.